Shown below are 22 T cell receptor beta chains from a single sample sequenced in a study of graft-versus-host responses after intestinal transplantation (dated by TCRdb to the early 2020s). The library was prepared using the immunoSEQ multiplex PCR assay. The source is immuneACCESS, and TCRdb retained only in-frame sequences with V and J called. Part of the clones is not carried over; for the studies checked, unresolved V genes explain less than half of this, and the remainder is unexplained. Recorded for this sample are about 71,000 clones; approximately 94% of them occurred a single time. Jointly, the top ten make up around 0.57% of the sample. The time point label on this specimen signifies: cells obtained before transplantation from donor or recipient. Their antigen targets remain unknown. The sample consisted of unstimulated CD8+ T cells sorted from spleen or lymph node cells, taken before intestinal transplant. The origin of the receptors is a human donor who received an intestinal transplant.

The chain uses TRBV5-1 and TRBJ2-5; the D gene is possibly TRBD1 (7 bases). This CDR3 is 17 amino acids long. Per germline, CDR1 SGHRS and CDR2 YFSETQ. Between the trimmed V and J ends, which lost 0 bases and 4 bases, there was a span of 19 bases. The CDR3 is CASSLVLMMEGAETQYF. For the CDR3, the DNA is TGCGCCAGCAGCTTGGTTTTGATGATGGAGGGGGCAGAGACCCAGTACTTC. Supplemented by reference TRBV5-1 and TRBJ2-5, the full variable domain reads KAGVTQTPRYLIKTRGQQVTLSCSPISGHRSVSWYQQTPGQGLQFLFEYFSETQRNKGNFPGRFSGRQFSNSRSEMNVSTLELGDSALYLCASSLVLMMEGAETQYFGPGTRLLVL.

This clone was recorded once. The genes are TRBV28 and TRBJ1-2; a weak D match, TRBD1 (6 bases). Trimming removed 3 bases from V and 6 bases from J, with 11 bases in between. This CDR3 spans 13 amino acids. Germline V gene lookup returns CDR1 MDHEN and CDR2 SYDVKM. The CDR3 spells CASSFGGGDGYTF. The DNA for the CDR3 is TGTGCCAGCAGTTTTGGAGGGGGGGATGGCTACACCTTC.

CDR3 region: CASKSGGLNEKLFF. In DNA, the CDR3 is TGTGCCAGCAAGTCAGGGGGCTTGAACGAAAAACTGTTTTTT. The rearrangement joins TRBV27 to TRBJ1-4, with 8 bases identical to TRBD1. Losses at the gene ends were 7 bases for V and 8 bases for J; bases not matched to a gene: 9. The germline gives CDR1 MNHEY, CDR2 SMNVEV (reference sequence). The CDR3 contains 14 residues. The entire variable domain, with the rest obtained from reference TRBV27 and TRBJ1-4, is as follows: EAQVTQNPRYLITVTGKKLTVTCSQNMNHEYMSWYRQDPGLGLRQIYYSMNVEVTDKGDVPEGYKVSRKEKRNFPLILESPSPNQTSLYFCASKSGGLNEKLFFGSGTQLSVL.

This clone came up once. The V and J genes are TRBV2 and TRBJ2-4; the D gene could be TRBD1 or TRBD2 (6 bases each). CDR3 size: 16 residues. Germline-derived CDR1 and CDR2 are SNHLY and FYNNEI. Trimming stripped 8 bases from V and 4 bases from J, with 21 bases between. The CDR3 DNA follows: TGTGCCAGCTTGAGAGGGGGACTGGATAATAAAAACATTCAGTACTTC. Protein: CASLRGGLDNKNIQYF.

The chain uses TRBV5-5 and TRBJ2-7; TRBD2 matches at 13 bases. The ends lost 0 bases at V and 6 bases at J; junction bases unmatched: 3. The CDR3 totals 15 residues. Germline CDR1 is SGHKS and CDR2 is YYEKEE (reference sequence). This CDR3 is CASSLGLAGGGEQYF. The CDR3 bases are TGTGCCAGCAGCTTGGGACTAGCGGGAGGTGGCGAGCAGTACTTC. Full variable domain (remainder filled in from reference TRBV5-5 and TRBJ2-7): DAGVTQSPTHLIKTRGQQVTLRCSPISGHKSVSWYQQVLGQGPQFIFQYYEKEERGRGNFPDRFSARQFPNYSSELNVNALLLGDSALYLCASSLGLAGGGEQYFGPGTRLTVT.

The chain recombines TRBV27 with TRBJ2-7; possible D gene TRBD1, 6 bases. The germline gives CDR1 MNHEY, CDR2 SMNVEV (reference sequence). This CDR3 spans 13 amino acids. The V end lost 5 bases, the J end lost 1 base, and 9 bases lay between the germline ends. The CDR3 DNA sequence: TGTGCCAGCAGTAAAGGACAGTCCTACGAGCAGTACTTC. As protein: CASSKGQSYEQYF.

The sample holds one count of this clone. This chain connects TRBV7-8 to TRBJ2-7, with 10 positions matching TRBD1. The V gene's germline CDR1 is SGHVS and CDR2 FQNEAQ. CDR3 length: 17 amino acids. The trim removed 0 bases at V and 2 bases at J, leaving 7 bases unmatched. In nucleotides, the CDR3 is TGTGCCAGCAGCTTAGCTCCGGGACAGGGGTTCCCCTACGAGCAGTACTTC. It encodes CASSLAPGQGFPYEQYF.

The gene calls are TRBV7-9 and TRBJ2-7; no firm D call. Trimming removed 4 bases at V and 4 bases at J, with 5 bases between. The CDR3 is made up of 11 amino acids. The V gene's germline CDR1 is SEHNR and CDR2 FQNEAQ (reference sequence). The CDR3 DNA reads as TGTGCCAGCAGCTCCAATTACGAGCAGTACTTC. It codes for CASSSNYEQYF. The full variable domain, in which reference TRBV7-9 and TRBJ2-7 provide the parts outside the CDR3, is DTGVSQNPRHKITKRGQNVTFRCDPISEHNRLYWYRQTLGQGPEFLTYFQNEAQLEKSRLLSDRFSAERPKGSFSTLEIQRTEQGDSAMYLCASSSNYEQYFGPGTRLTVT.

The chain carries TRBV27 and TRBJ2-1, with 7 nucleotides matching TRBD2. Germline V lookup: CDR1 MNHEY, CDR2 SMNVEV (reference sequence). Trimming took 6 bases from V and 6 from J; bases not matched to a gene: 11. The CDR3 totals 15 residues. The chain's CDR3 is CASRLSGDYGNEQFF. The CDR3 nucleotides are TGTGCCAGCAGACTATCGGGGGACTACGGCAATGAGCAGTTCTTC.

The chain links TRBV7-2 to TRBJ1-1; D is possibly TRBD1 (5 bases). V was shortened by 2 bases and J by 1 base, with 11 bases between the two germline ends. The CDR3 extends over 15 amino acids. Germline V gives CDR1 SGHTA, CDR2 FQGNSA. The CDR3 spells CASSLWWQGNTEAFF. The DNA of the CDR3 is TGTGCCAGCAGCTTATGGTGGCAGGGGAACACTGAAGCTTTCTTT.

The CDR3 bases are TGTGCCAGCAGTGGGGGCCCAGTCGTAGGGTCCTACAATGAGCAGTTCTTC. Its protein product is CASSGGPVVGSYNEQFF. The chain employs TRBV2 and TRBJ2-1; weak D call: TRBD1 (5 bases). Germline V gene data show CDR1 as SNHLY and CDR2 as FYNNEI. V lost 4 bases, J lost 1 base, and 17 bases lay in between. This CDR3 comprises 17 residues.

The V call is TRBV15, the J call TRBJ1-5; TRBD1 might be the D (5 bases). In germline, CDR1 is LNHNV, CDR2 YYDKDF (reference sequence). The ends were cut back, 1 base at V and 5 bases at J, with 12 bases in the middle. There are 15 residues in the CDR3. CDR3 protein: CATSRVERGDQPQHF. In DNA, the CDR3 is TGTGCCACCAGCAGAGTTGAGAGGGGCGATCAGCCCCAGCATTTT. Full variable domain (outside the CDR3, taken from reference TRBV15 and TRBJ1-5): DAMVIQNPRYQVTQFGKPVTLSCSQTLNHNVMYWYQQKSSQAPKLLFHYYDKDFNNEADTPDNFQSRRPNTSFCFLDIRSPGLGDTAMYLCATSRVERGDQPQHFGDGTRLSIL.

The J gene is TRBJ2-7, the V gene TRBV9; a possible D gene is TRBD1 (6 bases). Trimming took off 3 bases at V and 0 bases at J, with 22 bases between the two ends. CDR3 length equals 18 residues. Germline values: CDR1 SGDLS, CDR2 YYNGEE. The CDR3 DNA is TGTGCCAGCAGCGCCCCGCCAGGCAGGGGCAGGGGCTCCTACGAGCAGTACTTC. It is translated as CASSAPPGRGRGSYEQYF.

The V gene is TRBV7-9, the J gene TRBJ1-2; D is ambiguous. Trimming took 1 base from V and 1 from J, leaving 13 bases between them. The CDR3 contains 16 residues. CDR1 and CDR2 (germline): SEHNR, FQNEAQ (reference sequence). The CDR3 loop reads CASSLDSSYLNYGYTF. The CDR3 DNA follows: TGTGCCAGCAGCTTAGACTCAAGTTATCTTAACTATGGCTACACCTTC.

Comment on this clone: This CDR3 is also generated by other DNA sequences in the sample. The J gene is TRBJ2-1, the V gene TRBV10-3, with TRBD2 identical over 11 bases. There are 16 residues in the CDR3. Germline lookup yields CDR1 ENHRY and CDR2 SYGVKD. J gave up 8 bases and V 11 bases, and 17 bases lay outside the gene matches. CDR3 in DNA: TGTGCCTCCACTAGCGGGAGAGAGAGAGGATCCGATGAGCAGTTCTTC. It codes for CASTSGRERGSDEQFF.

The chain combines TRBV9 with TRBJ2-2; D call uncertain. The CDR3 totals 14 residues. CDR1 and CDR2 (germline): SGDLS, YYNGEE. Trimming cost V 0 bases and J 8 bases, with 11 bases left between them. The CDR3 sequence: CASSVGNGRGELFF. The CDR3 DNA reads TGTGCCAGCAGCGTAGGGAATGGGCGGGGGGAGCTGTTTTTT. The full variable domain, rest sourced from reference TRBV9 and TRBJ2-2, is DSGVTQTPKHLITATGQRVTLRCSPRSGDLSVYWYQQSLDQGLQFLIQYYNGEERAKGNILERFSAQQFPDLHSELNLSSLELGDSALYFCASSVGNGRGELFFGEGSRLTVL.

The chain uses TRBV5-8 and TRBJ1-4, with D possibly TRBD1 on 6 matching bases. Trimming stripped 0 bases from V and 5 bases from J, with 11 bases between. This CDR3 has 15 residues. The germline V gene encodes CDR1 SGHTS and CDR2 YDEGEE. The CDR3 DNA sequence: TGTGCCAGCAGCTTGGGAGGGACACCCAATGAAAAACTGTTTTTT. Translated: CASSLGGTPNEKLFF.

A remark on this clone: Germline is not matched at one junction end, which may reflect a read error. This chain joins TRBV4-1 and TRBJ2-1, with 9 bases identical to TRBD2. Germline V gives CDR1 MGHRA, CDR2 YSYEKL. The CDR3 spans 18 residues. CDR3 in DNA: TGCGCCAGCAGCCACTTACCCCGGGGTAGCGGGAGCTACGATGAGCAGTTCTTC. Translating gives CASSHLPRGSGSYDEQFF.

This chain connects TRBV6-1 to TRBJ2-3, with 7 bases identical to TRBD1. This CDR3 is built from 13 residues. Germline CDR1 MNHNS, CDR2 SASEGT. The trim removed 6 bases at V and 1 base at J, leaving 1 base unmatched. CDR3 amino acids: CASRGQGTDTQYF. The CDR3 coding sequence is TGTGCCAGCAGAGGACAGGGCACAGATACGCAGTATTTT.

CDR3 bases: TGCGCCAGCAGCCAAGATCCACATGAGCAGTTCTTC. Translation: CASSQDPHEQFF. J is TRBJ2-1 and V is TRBV4-1; D gene ambiguous. In germline, CDR1 is MGHRA, CDR2 YSYEKL. The CDR3 loop spans 12 amino acids. V was shortened by 0 bases and J by 8 bases, with 5 bases between the two germline ends.

The DNA of the CDR3 is TGTGCCAGCAGCTTAGCGCGGAGTTCCTACAATGAGCAGTTCTTC. This encodes CASSLARSSYNEQFF. This chain links TRBV11-1 with TRBJ2-1; D is ambiguous. CDR1 is SGHAT and CDR2 is FQDESV in the germline V gene (reference sequence). The germline V and J ends were trimmed by 0 bases and 1 base, with 7 bases remaining between them. The CDR3 is made up of 15 amino acids.

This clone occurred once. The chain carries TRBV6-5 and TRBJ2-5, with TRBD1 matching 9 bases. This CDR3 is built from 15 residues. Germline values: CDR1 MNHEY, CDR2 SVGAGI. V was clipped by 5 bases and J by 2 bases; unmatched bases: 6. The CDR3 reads CASSVGTGLQETQYF. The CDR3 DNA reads TGTGCCAGCAGTGTCGGGACAGGGCTGCAAGAGACCCAGTACTTC.